What follows is one T cell receptor beta chain and its context. The data originate from a study of T-cell reconstitution after alpha-beta-depleted transplantation in children. As it was prepared, the TCRbeta library received unique molecular identifiers. One entry per CDR3 protein results from TCRdb running MiXCR on the PCR reads. The table records approximately 420,000 distinct CDR3 sequences, 11% of them present only once. The CDR3 runs 14 residues. The V end was cut by 3 bases, the J end by 5 bases, with 14 bases between. The germline gives CDR1 SGHRS, CDR2 YFSETQ. The J gene is TRBJ2-5, the V gene TRBV5-1, with D perhaps matching TRBD1 (6 bases). The material sequenced was PBMCs from the stem cell graft donor, taken from the stem cell graft. This TCR was recovered from a human donor who donated a stem cell graft to a child with acute myeloid leukemia. In nucleotides, the CDR3 is TGCGCCAGCAGCTGGCTGGGGGCGCAGGAGACCCAGTACTTC. This encodes CASSWLGAQETQYF.